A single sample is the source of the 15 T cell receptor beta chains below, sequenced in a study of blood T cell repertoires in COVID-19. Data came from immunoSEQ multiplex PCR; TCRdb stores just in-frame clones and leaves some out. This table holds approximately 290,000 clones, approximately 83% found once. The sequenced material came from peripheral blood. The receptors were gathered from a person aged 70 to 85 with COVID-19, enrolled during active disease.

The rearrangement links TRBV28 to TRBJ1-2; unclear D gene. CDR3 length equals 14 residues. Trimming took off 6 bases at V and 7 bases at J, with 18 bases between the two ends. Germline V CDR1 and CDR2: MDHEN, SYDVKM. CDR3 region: CASSPSTALRGYTF. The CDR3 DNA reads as TGTGCCAGCAGCCCTAGCACTGCGTTGCGTGGCTACACCTTC.

This chain's CDR3 is CASSLGSPGGGSGTQYF. DNA of the CDR3: TGTGCCAGCAGCTTAGGATCTCCGGGAGGTGGATCAGGGACCCAGTACTTC. This chain connects TRBV7-3 to TRBJ2-5; TRBD2 aligns across 7 bases. The CDR3 runs 17 residues. CDR1 SGHTA and CDR2 FQGTGA come from the germline V gene. The junction had 16 bases not matched to a gene; V was cut back by 2 bases and J by 7 bases.

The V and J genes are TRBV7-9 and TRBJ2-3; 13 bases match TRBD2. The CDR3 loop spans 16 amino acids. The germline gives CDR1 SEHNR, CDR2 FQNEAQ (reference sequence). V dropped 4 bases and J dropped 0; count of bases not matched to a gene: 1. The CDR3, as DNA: TGTGCCAGCAGCTCGGGACTAGCGGGAAGCACAGATACGCAGTATTTT. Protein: CASSSGLAGSTDTQYF.

The CDR3 DNA reads TGTGCCAGCAGTTTTAGCGGGTTCGGTGAAAAACTGTTTTTT. It yields the protein CASSFSGFGEKLFF. The chain uses TRBV28 and TRBJ1-4; the D is unclear. Trimming cost V 3 bases and J 7 bases, with 12 bases left between them. Germline V gene lookup returns CDR1 MDHEN and CDR2 SYDVKM. There are 14 residues in the CDR3.

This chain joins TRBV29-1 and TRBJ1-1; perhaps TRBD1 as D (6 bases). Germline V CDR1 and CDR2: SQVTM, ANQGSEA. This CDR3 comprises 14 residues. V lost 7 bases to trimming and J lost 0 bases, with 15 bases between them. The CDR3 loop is CSAISDRLNTEAFF. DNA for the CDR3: TGCAGCGCCATAAGTGACAGGCTGAACACTGAAGCTTTCTTT.

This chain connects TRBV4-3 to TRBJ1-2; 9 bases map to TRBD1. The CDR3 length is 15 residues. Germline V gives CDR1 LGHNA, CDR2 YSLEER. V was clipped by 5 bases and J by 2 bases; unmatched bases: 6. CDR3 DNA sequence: TGCGCCAGCAGCAAGGGGGACAGGGCCAACTATGGCTACACCTTC. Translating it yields CASSKGDRANYGYTF.

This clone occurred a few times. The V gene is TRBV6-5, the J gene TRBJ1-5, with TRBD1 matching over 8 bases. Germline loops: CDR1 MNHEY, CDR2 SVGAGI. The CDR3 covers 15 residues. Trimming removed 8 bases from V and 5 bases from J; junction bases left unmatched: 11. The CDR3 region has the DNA TGTGCCAGCGGTCTCGAACAGGGGGTACATCAGCCCCAGCATTTT. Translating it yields CASGLEQGVHQPQHF.

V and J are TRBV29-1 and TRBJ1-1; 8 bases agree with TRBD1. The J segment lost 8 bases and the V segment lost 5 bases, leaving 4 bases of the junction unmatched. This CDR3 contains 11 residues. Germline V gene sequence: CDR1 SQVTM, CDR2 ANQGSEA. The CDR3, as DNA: TGCAGCGTTACAGGGGGAATGGAAGCTTTCTTT. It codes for CSVTGGMEAFF.

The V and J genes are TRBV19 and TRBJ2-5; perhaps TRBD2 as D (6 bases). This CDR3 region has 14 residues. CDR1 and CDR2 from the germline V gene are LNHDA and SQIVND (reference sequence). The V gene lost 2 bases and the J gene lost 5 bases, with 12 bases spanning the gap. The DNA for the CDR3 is TGTGCCAGTAGTATAAGCGGGCGGGCCGAGACCCAGTACTTC. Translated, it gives CASSISGRAETQYF.

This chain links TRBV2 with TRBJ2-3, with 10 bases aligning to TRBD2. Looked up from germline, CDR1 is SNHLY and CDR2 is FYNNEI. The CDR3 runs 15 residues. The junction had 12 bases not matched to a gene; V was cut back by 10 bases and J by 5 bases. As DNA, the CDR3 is TGTGCCAAGGGGGGAGCCCTAGCGGGAGTAGATACGCAGTATTTT. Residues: CAKGGALAGVDTQYF.

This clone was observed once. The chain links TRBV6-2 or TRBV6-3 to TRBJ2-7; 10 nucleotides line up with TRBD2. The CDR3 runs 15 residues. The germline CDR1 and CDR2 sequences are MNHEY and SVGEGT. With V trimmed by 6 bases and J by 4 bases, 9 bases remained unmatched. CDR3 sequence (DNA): TGTGCCAGCAGCCGTACTGGACTAGCGGAATACGAGCAGTACTTC. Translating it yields CASSRTGLAEYEQYF.

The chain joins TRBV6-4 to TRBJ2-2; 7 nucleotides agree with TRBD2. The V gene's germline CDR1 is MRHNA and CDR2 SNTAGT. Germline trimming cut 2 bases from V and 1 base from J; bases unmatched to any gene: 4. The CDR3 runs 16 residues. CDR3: CASSDGASGNTGELFF. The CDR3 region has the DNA TGTGCCAGCAGTGACGGGGCTAGCGGGAACACCGGGGAGCTGTTTTTT.

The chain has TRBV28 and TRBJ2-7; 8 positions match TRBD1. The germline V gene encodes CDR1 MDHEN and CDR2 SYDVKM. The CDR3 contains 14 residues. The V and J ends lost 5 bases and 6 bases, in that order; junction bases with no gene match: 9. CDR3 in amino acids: CASSIAGGTPEQYF. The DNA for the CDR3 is TGTGCCAGCAGTATTGCAGGGGGCACACCCGAGCAGTACTTC.

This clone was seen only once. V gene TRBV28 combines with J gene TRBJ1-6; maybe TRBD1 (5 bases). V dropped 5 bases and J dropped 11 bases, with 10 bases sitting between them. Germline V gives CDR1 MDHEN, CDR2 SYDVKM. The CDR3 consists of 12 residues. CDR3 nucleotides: TGTGCCAGCAGTCCAGGGTCGGCACCCCTCCACTTT. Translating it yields CASSPGSAPLHF. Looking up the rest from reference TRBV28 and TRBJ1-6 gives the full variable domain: DVKVTQSSRYLVKRTGEKVFLECVQDMDHENMFWYRQDPGLGLRLIYFSYDVKMKEKGDIPEGYSVSREKKERFSLILESASTNQTSMYLCASSPGSAPLHFGNGTRLTVT.

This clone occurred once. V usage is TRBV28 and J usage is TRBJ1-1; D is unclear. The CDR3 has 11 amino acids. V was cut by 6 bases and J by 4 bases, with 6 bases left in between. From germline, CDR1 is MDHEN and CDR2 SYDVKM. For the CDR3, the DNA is TGTGCCAGCAGGGAGCTCACTGAAGCTTTCTTT. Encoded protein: CASRELTEAFF.